Reported below is one T cell receptor beta chain. Its antigen is still unknown. This entry belongs to a study of T cell responses to AZD1222 COVID-19 vaccine. The study, taken as a whole, reports: Only a handful of people who got AZD1222 tested seropositive at baseline. Across the whole spike, CD4 TCRs peaked at regions 160-218 and 743-854.

The method was immunoSEQ multiplex PCR; TCRdb's version includes in-frame clones alone and lacks a portion of them. This table holds tens of thousands of clones, approximately 88% found once. The specimen was peripheral blood, collected on day 0 of AZD1222 vaccination. The sequence was collected from an adult in good health.

The DNA for the CDR3 is TGTGCCACCAGTGACAACAATTTACAGGGTCAGCAGTACTTC. As protein: CATSDNNLQGQQYF. The genes are TRBV24-1 and TRBJ2-7; D might be TRBD1 (6 bases). The V gene lost 4 bases and the J gene lost 8 bases, with 17 bases spanning the gap. Germline assignment: CDR1 KGHDR and CDR2 SFDVKD. The CDR3 is 14 residues long.